The T cell receptor (beta chain) under discussion was sequenced for a study of Ad26.COV2.S vaccination and SARS-CoV-2 variants (dated by TCRdb to the early 2020s). Regarding the complete study: The specificity and breadth of SARS-CoV-2-reactive T cell receptors after Ad26.COV2.S vaccination were assessed by TCRbeta repertoire sequencing. A total of 32 samples were included in the TCR-sequenced set, comprising around 19 Ad26.COV2.S vaccine recipients, 5 placebo recipients and 8 SARS-CoV-2 convalescent individuals. The study at large found these results: Higher spike-specific TCR breadth was observed in Ad26.COV2.S recipients than in placebo recipients (P = 0.0014). After vaccination, spike-specific CD8+ and CD4+ T cell responses were reported to show substantial breadth. Comparable non-spike TCR breadth was observed between vaccine and placebo recipients, consistent with only spike being contained in the vaccine. It was noted by the authors that total T cell responses may have been underestimated by the TCR breadth and depth analyses.

In light of the paper, this sample's time point label describes: individuals recovered from natural SARS-CoV-2 infection. The immunoSEQ Assay was the method used to sequence TCRbeta CDR3 regions. After extraction, genomic DNA underwent amplification by bias-controlled multiplex PCR, followed by high-throughput sequencing. As for the original processing: Collapsing and filtering of sequences were performed to quantify the absolute abundance of each unique TCRbeta CDR3 region. T cell fraction was estimated by normalizing TCRbeta template counts to usable DNA, with usable DNA measured through amplification of reference genes found in all nucleated cells. Repertoire TCRs were annotated as SARS-CoV-2-specific when V gene, CDR3 amino acid sequence and J gene were exactly matched to a known reactive TCR set. The reference SARS-CoV-2 TCR set was obtained from MIRA and was filtered for enrichment in COVID-19-positive ImmuneCODE repertoires, whereby public or cross-reactive TCRs were removed. Using the MIRA antigens, annotated TCRs were further analysed by specific ORF or by position within an ORF. Breadth was defined as the number of annotated unique rearrangements divided by the total number of unique productive rearrangements, and depth was defined as the summed frequency of the annotated unique rearrangements. Two-sided Wilcoxon rank-sum tests were used to compare TCR breadth between groups. Held by TCRdb, this immuneACCESS table contains in-frame sequences only and omits some clones. Under half of the omission traces to an unresolved V gene where checked; the cause of the rest is unknown. From that table come the V and J calls and clone size; the DNA was used to work out D and trimming. The sample yields 350,000 to 450,000 clones; around 92% were counted once. Of the sample, 3.9% falls within the top ten clones.

The trim is 5 bases for V and 5 bases for J, with a gap of 20 bases between the germline ends. The CDR3 holds 16 amino acids from the cysteine to the phenylalanine. Only the CDR3 region is kept as DNA, spanning 48 bases read in frame from base 1. As encoded in the germline V gene, CDR1 is SGHVS while CDR2 is FNYEAQ. As regards this clone: No cognate antigen has been identified for it. Base qualities are not recorded, but no much larger clone differs from it by a single base.

The sequenced sample was peripheral blood, obtained after recovery from COVID-19. The rearranged segments are TRBV7-6 and TRBJ2-3; TRBD2 is a weak D gene call, 7 bases matching. The clonotype comes from a human donor who had recovered from COVID-19. The nucleotide sequence is given as TGTGCCAGCAGCCTGGGGGCGGGGGCCTTAGGAGATACGCAGTATTTT. Its translation is CASSLGAGALGDTQYF.